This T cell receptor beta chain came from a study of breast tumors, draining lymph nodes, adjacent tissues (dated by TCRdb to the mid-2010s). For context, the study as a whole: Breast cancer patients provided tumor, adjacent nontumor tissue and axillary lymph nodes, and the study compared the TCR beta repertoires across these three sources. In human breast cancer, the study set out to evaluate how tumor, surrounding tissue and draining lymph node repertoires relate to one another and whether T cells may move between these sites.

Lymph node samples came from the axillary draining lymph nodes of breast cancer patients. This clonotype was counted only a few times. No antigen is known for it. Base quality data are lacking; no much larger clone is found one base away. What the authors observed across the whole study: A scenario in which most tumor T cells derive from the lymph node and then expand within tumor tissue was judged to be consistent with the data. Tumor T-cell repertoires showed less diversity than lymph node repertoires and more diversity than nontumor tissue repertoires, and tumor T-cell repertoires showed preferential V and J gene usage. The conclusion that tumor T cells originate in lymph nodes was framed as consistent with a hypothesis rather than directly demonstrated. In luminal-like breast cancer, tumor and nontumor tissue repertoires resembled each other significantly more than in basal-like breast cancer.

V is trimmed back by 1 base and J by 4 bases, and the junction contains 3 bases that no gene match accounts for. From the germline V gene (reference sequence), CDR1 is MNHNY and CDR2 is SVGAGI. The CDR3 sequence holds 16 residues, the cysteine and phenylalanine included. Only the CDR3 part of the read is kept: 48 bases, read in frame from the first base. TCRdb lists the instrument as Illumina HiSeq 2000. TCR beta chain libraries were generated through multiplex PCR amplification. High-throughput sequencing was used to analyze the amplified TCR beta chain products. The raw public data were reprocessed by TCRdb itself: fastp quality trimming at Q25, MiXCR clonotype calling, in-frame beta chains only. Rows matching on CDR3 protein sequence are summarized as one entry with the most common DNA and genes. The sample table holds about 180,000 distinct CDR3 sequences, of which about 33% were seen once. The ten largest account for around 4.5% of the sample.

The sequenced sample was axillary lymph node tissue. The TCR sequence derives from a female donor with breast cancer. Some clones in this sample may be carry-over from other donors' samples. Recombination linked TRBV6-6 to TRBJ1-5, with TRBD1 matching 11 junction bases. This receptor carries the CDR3 CASSYWDRGKNQPQHF. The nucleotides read TGTGCCAGCAGTTACTGGGACAGGGGGAAGAATCAGCCCCAGCATTTT.